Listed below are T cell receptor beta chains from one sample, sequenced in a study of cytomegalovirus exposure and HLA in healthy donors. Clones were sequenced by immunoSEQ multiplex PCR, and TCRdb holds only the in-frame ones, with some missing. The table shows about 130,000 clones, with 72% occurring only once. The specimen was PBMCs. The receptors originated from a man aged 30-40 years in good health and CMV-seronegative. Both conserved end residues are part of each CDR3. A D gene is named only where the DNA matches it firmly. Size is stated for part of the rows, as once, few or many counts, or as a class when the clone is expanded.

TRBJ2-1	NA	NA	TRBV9	CASSEQGTYNEQFF	TGTGCCAGCAGCGAACAGGGAACCTACAATGAGCAGTTCTTC
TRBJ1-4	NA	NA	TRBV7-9	CASSPKGGNEKLFF	TGTGCCAGCAGCCCAAAGGGGGGGAATGAAAAACTGTTTTTT
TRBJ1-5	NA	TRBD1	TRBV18	CASSPDTGGYQPQHF	TGTGCCAGCTCACCAGACACAGGGGGGTATCAGCCCCAGCATTTT
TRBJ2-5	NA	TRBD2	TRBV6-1	CASSEGSSGPNLETQYF	TGTGCCAGCAGTGAGGGGTCTAGCGGGCCAAACTTAGAGACCCAGTACTTC
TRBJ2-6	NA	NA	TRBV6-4	CASSAGESGANVLTF	TGTGCCAGCAGTGCGGGGGAGTCTGGGGCCAACGTCCTGACTTTC
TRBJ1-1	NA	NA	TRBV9	CASSEQTGTLNTEAFF	TGTGCCAGCAGCGAGCAGACGGGGACACTGAACACTGAAGCTTTCTTT
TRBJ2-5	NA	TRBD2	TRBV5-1	CASSLTSGAPSGWETQYF	TGCGCCAGCAGCTTGACTAGCGGGGCCCCGTCGGGTTGGGAGACCCAGTACTTC
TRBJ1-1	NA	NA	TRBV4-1	CASSQERHLGAYTEAFF	TGCGCCAGCAGCCAAGAACGGCACTTGGGGGCCTACACTGAAGCTTTCTTT
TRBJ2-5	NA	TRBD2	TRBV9	CASSVVSGGAETQYF	TGTGCCAGCAGCGTAGTTAGCGGGGGGGCAGAGACCCAGTACTTC
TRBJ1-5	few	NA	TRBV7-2	CASSLAAGGAPQHF	TGTGCCAGCAGCTTAGCGGCGGGAGGAGCGCCCCAGCATTTT
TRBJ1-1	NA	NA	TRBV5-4	CASTKLEYTEAFF	TGTGCCAGCACCAAACTCGAGTACACTGAAGCTTTCTTT
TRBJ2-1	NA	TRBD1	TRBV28	CASARTGLYNEQFF	TGTGCCAGCGCCCGGACAGGGTTGTACAATGAGCAGTTCTTC
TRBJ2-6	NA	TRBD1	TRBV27	CASSFIQGAPSGANVLTF	TGTGCCAGCAGTTTCATACAGGGGGCTCCCTCTGGGGCCAACGTCCTGACTTTC
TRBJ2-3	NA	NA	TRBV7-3	CASSPDWLDTQYF	TGTGCCAGCAGCCCGGACTGGCTAGATACGCAGTATTTT
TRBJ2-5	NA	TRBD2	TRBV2	CASIRNSGGKETQYF	TGTGCCAGCATCAGGAATAGCGGGGGGAAAGAGACCCAGTACTTC
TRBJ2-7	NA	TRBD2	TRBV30	CAWSSTGTSGGAGEQYF	TGTGCCTGGAGTTCCACCGGGACTAGCGGGGGGGCGGGGGAGCAGTACTTC
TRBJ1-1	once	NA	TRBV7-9	CASSLVWGRWSGENTEAFF	TGTGCCAGCAGCTTAGTTTGGGGCAGGTGGAGTGGAGAGAACACTGAAGCTTTCTTT
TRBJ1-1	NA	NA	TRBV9	CASSGSGGANTEAFF	TGTGCCAGCAGCGGAAGCGGGGGGGCCAACACTGAAGCTTTCTTT
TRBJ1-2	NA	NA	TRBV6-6	CASSYLQGYYGYTF	TGTGCCAGCAGTTACTTACAGGGCTACTATGGCTACACCTTC
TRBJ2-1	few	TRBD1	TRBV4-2	CASSHLLTRDRGYNEQFF	TGTGCCAGCAGCCACCTACTGACCCGGGACAGGGGTTACAATGAGCAGTTCTTC
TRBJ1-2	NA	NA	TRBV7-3	CASSLMSRGNYGYTF	TGTGCCAGCAGCTTAATGAGCAGGGGAAACTATGGCTACACCTTC
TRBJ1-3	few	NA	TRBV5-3	CARSAGTDSGNTIYF	TGTGCCAGAAGTGCGGGCACCGACTCTGGAAACACCATATATTTT
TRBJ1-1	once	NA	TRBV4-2	CASSPTLGEGRTEAFF	TGTGCCAGCAGCCCGACCCTCGGGGAGGGGAGGACTGAAGCTTTCTTT
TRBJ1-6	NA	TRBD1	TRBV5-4	CASSFRTGTGNSPLHF	TGTGCCAGCAGCTTCAGAACCGGGACAGGGAATTCACCCCTCCACTTT
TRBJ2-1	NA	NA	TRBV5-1	CASSHRDNEQFF	TGCGCCAGCTCTCACCGGGACAATGAGCAGTTCTTC
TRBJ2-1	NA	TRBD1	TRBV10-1	CASSESRDRGLNEQFF	TGCGCCAGCAGTGAGTCAAGAGACAGGGGGCTTAATGAGCAGTTCTTC
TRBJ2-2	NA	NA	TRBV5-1	CASSLSANTGELFF	TGCGCCAGCAGCTTATCGGCGAACACCGGGGAGCTGTTTTTT
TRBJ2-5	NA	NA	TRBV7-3	CASSFDSEETQYF	TGTGCCAGCAGCTTCGACAGTGAGGAGACCCAGTACTTC
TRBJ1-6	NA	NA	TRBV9	CASSPLPDSPLHF	TGTGCCAGCAGCCCCCTCCCCGATTCACCCCTCCACTTT
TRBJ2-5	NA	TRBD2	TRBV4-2	CASSQETSGGAGETQYF	TGTGCCAGCAGCCAAGAGACTAGCGGGGGGGCCGGGGAGACCCAGTACTTC
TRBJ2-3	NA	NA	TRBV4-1	CASSQGRGEIADTQYF	TGCGCCAGCAGCCAAGGCAGGGGGGAGATCGCAGATACGCAGTATTTT
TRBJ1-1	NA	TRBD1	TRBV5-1	CASSQGDREPLITEAFF	TGCGCCAGCAGCCAGGGGGACAGAGAACCCTTGATTACTGAAGCTTTCTTT
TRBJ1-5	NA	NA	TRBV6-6	CASSRSSGSGQPQHF	TGTGCCAGCAGCCGCTCGTCGGGTTCGGGACAGCCCCAGCATTTT
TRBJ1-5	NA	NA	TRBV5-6	CASSPTRTGQPQHF	TGTGCCAGCAGCCCGACAAGAACGGGGCAGCCCCAGCATTTT
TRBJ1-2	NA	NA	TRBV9	CASSVTSSYGYTF	TGTGCCAGCAGCGTAACATCTTCCTATGGCTACACCTTC
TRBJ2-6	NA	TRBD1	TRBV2	CASRTDRAGANVLTF	TGTGCCAGCAGGACGGACAGGGCCGGGGCCAACGTCCTGACTTTC
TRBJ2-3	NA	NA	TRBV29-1	CSVESRQAISTDTQYF	TGCAGCGTTGAAAGTCGGCAGGCGATAAGCACAGATACGCAGTATTTT
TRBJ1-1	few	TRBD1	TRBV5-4	CASSNPQGANTEAFF	TGTGCCAGCAGCAACCCACAGGGGGCGAACACTGAAGCTTTCTTT
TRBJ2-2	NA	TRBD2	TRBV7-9	CSSILPGGRHTGELFF	TGTTCCAGCATCCTCCCGGGGGGTCGGCACACCGGGGAGCTGTTTTTT
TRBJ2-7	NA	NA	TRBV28	CASTLPPYEQYF	TGTGCCAGCACCCTCCCCCCCTACGAGCAGTACTTC
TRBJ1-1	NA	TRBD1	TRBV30	CAWSVNRGTEAFF	TGTGCCTGGAGTGTAAACAGGGGAACTGAAGCTTTCTTT
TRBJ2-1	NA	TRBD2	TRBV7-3	CASSLRFGTINEQFF	TGTGCCAGCAGCTTACGCTTCGGGACTATCAATGAGCAGTTCTTC
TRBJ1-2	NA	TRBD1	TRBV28	CASRSLNGDRATLF	TGTGCCAGCAGGTCTCTCAACGGGGACAGGGCGACCCTCTTC
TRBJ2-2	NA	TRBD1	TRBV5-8	CASSTGQGARSWELFF	TGTGCCAGCAGCACGGGACAGGGGGCGCGGTCGTGGGAGCTGTTTTTT
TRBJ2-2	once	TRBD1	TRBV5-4	CASSPKDRGRVGELFF	TGTGCCAGCAGCCCCAAGGACAGGGGGCGCGTCGGGGAGCTGTTTTTT
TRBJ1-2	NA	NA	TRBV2	CASSPRSGGYTF	TGTGCCAGCAGTCCCCGGAGTGGGGGCTACACCTTC
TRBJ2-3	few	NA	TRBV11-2	CASSLGVGAHTDTQYF	TGTGCCAGCAGCTTGGGTGTGGGGGCCCACACAGATACGCAGTATTTT
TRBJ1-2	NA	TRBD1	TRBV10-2	CATEGTGTYGYTF	TGCGCCACCGAGGGGACAGGGACCTATGGCTACACCTTC
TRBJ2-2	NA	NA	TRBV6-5	CASSSLGARTGELFF	TGTGCCAGCTCATCTCTGGGGGCCCGCACCGGGGAGCTGTTTTTT
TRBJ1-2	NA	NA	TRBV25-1	CASSEPGKSGYGYTF	TGTGCCAGCAGTGAACCGGGAAAAAGTGGCTATGGCTACACCTTC
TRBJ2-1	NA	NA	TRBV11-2	CASSHTPGARNEQFF	TGTGCCAGCAGCCACACCCCAGGGGCTCGGAATGAGCAGTTCTTC
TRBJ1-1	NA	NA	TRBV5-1	CASSLEGQMNTEAFF	TGCGCCAGCAGCTTGGAGGGGCAGATGAACACTGAAGCTTTCTTT
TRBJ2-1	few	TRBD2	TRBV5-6	CASSRRGSEQFF	TGTGCCAGCAGCCGGCGGGGGAGTGAGCAGTTCTTC
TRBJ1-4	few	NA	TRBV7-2	CASRRGITNEKLFF	TGTGCCAGCAGACGCGGGATTACTAATGAAAAACTGTTTTTT
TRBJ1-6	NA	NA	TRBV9	CASSVSGTTYNSPLHF	TGTGCCAGCAGCGTAAGCGGGACAACCTATAATTCACCCCTCCACTTT